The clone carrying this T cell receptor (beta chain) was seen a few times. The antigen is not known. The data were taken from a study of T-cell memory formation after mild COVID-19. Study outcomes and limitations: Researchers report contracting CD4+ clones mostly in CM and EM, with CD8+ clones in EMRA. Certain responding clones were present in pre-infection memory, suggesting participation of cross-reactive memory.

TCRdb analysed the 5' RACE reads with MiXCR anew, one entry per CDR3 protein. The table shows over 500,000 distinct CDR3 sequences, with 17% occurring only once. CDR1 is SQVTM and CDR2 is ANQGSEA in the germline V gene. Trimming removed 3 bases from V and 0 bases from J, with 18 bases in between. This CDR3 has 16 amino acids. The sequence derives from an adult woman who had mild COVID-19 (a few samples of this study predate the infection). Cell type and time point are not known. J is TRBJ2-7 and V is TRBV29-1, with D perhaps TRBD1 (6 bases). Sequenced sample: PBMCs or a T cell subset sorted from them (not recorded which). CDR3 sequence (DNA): TGCAGCGTTGACCTGCCGGGGACATCTTACTCCTACGAGCAGTACTTC. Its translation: CSVDLPGTSYSYEQYF.